This T cell receptor (beta chain) was captured in a study of blood T cell repertoires in COVID-19. Study-wide context: Sites in the United States, Italy and Spain provided acute and convalescent COVID-19 samples. In each case, the material was cDNA or gDNA derived from T cells, B-cell-depleted T cells, or PBMCs.

In the original workflow: Amplification from reference gene primers served as the basis for estimated nucleated cell counts. Generated by immunoSEQ multiplex PCR, the TCRdb table keeps only in-frame clones and is missing some. The D gene and trimming were derived from the DNA, and the V and J assignments and clone size from that table. The repertoire holds approximately 92,000 clones, around 83% seen once, with 13% in the top ten. The CDR3 covers 14 residues. Germline-derived CDR1 and CDR2 are KGHSH and LQKENI. V shed 6 bases, J shed 7 bases, and the junction held 5 bases outside the gene matches. Sequencing was done on a sample of peripheral blood. The chain joins TRBV18 to TRBJ1-5; 11 bases map to TRBD1. This TCR was recovered from a woman aged 55 to 70 in a cohort sampled during active or convalescent COVID-19. The CDR3 sequence: CASSAGTGGQPQHF. The CDR3 nucleotides are TGTGCCAGCTCGGCAGGGACAGGGGGGCAGCCCCAGCATTTT.